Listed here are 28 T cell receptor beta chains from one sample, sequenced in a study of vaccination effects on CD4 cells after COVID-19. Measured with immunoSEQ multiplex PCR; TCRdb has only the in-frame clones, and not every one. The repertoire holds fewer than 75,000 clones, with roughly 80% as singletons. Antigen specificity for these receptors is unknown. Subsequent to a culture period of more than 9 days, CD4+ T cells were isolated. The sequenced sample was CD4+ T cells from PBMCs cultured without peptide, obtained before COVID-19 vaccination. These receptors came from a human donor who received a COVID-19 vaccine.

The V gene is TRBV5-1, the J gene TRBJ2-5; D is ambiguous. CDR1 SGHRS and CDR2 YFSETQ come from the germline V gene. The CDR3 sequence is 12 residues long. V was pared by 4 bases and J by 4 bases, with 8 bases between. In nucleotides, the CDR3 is TGCGCCAGCAGCAATAAGGGAGAGACCCAGTACTTC. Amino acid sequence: CASSNKGETQYF.

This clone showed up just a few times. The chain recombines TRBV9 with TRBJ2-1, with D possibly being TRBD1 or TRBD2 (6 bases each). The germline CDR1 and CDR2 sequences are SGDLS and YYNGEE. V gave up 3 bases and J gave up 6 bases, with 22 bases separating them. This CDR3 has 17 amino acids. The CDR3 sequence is CASSALEGGRSANEQFF. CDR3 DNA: TGTGCCAGCAGCGCCTTAGAGGGGGGCAGGTCGGCCAATGAGCAGTTCTTC.

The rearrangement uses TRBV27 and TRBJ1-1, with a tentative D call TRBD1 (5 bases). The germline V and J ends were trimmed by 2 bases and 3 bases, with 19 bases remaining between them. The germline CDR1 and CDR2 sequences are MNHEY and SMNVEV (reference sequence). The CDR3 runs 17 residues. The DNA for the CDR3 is TGTGCCAGCAGTTTAGCGGGACCCCCCCCGGGACACACTGAAGCTTTCTTT. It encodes CASSLAGPPPGHTEAFF.

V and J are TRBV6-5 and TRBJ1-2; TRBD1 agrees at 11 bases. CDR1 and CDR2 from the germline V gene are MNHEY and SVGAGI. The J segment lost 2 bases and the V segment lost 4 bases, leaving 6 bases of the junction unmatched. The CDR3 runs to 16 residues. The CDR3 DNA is TGTGCCAGCAGTTCTCCTCGGACAGGGGGCAACTATGGCTACACCTTC. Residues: CASSSPRTGGNYGYTF.

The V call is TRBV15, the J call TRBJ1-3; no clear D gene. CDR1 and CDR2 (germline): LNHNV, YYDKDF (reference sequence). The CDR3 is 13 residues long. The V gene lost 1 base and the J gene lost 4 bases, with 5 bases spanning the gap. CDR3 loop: CATSRGLGNTIYF. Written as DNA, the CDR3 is TGTGCCACCAGCAGAGGACTGGGAAACACCATATATTTT.

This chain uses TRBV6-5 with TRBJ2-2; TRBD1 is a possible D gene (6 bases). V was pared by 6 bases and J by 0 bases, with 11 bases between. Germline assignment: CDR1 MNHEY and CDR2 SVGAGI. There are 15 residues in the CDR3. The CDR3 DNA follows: TGTGCCAGCAGAGGGACACTCGCGAACACCGGGGAGCTGTTTTTT. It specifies CASRGTLANTGELFF.

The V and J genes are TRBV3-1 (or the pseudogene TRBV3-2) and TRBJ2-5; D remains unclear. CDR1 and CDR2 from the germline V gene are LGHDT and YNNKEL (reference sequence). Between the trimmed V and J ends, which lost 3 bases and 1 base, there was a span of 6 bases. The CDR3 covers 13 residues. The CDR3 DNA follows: TGTGCCAGCAGCCATAACAGCCAAGAGACCCAGTACTTC. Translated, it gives CASSHNSQETQYF.

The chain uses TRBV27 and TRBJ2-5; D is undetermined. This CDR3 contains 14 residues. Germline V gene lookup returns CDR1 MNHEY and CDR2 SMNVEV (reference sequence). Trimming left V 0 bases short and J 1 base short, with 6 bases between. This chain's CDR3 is CASSLSNSQETQYF. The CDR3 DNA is TGTGCCAGCAGTTTATCGAACAGCCAAGAGACCCAGTACTTC.

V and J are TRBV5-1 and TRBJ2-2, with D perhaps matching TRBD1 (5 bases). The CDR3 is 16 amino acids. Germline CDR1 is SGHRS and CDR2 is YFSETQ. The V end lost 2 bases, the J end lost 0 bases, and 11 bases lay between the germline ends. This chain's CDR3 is CASSLLPGSNTGELFF. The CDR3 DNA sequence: TGCGCCAGCAGCTTACTACCAGGGTCGAACACCGGGGAGCTGTTTTTT.

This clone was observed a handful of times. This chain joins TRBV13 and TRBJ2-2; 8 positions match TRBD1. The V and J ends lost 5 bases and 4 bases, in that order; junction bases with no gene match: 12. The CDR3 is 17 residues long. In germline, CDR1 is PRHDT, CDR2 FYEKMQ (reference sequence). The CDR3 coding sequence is TGTGCCAGCAGCCAACGGCCTGTAACAGGGGGCACCGGGGAGCTGTTTTTT. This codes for CASSQRPVTGGTGELFF.

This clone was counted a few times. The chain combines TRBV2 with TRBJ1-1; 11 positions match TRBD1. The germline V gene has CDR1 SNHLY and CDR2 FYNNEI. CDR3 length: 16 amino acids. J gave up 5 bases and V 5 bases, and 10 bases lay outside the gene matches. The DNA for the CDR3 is TGTGCCAGCAGTCGTTGGGACAGGGGGTTGATTACTGAAGCTTTCTTT. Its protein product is CASSRWDRGLITEAFF.

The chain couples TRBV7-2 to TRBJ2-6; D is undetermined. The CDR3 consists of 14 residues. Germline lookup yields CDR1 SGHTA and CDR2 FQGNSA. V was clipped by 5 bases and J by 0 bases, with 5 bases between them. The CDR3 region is CASSVDSGANVLTF. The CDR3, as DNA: TGTGCCAGCAGCGTAGACTCTGGGGCCAACGTCCTGACTTTC.

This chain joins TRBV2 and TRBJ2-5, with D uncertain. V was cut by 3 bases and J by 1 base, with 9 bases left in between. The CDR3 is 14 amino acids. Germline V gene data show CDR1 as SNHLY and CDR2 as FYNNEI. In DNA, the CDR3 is TGTGCCAGCAGTGATCTCACAGCCCAAGAGACCCAGTACTTC. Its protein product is CASSDLTAQETQYF. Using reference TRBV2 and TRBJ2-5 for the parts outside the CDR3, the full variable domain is EPEVTQTPSHQVTQMGQEVILRCVPISNHLYFYWYRQILGQKVEFLVSFYNNEISEKSEIFDDQFSVERPDGSNFTLKIRSTKLEDSAMYFCASSDLTAQETQYFGPGTRLLVL.

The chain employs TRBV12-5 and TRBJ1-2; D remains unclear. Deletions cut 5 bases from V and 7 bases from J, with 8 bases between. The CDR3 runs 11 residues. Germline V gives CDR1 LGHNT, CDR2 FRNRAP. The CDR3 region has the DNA TGTGCTAGTGGTGAGACTGGTGGCTACACCTTC. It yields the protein CASGETGGYTF.

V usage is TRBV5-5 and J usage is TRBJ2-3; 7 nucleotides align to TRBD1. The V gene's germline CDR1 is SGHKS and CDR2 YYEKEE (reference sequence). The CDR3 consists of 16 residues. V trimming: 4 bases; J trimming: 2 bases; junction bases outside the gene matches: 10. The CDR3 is CASSPTQGWVTDTQYF. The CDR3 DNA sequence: TGTGCCAGCAGCCCCACACAGGGGTGGGTCACAGATACGCAGTATTTT.

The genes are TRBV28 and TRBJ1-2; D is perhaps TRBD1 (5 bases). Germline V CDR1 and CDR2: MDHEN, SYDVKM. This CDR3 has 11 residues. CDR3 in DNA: TGTGCGGGGTCGGGGGTCTATGGCTACACCTTC. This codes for CAGSGVYGYTF.

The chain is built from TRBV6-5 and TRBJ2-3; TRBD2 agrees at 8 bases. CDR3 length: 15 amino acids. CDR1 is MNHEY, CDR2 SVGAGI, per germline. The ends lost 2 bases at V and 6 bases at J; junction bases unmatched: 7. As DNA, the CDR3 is TGTGCCAGCAGTTACCGGTACGGGGGGGCCGATACGCAGTATTTT. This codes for CASSYRYGGADTQYF.

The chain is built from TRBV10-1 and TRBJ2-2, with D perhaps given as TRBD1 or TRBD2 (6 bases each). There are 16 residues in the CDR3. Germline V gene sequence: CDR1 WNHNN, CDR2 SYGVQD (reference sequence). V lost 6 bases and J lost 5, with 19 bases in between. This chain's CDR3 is CASSPTGGVRTGELFF. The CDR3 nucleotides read TGCGCCAGCAGCCCAACCGGGGGCGTACGGACCGGGGAGCTGTTTTTT.

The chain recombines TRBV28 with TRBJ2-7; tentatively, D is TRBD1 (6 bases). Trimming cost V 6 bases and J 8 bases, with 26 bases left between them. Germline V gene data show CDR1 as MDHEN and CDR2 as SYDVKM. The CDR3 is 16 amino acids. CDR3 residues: CASRDSRDPGGFQQYV. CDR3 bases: TGTGCCAGCAGGGACAGCCGGGACCCAGGCGGTTTTCAGCAGTACGTC.

CDR3: CASSLTAQRQYV. The CDR3 DNA reads as TGTGCCAGCAGCTTAACCGCACAAAGGCAGTACGTC. This sequence joins TRBV7-3 and TRBJ2-7, with unresolved D. The CDR3 consists of 12 residues. Germline V gene lookup returns CDR1 SGHTA and CDR2 FQGTGA. V lost 0 bases to trimming and J lost 9 bases, with 9 bases between them.

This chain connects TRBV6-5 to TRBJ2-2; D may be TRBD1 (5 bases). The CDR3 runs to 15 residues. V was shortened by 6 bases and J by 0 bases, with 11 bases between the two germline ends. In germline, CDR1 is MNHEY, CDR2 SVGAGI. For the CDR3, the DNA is TGTGCCAGCAGGAAACAGGATACGAACACCGGGGAGCTGTTTTTT. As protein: CASRKQDTNTGELFF.

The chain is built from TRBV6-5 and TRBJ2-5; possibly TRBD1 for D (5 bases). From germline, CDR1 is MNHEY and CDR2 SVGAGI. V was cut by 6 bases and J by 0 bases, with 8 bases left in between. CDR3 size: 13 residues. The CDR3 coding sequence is TGTGCCAGCAGACAGGTTGACCAAGAGACCCAGTACTTC. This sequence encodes CASRQVDQETQYF.

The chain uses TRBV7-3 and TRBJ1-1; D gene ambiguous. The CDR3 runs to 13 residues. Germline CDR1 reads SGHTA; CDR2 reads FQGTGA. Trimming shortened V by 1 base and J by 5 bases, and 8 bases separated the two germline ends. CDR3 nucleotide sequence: TGTGCCAGCAGCTTAAAGCGAGAGACTGAAGCTTTCTTT. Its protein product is CASSLKRETEAFF.

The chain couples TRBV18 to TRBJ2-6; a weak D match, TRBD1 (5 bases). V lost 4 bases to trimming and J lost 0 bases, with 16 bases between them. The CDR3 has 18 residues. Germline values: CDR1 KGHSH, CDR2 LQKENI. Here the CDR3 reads CASSRQFSFYSGANVLTF. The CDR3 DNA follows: TGTGCCAGCTCACGACAGTTCTCGTTCTACTCTGGGGCCAACGTCCTGACTTTC.

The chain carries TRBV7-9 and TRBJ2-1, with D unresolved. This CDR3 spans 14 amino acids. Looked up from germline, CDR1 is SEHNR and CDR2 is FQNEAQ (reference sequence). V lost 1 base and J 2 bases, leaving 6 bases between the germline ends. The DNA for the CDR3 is TGTGCCAGCAGCTTAGATATAGCCTACAATGAGCAGTTCTTC. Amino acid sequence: CASSLDIAYNEQFF. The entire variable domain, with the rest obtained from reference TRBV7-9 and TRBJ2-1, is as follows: DTGVSQNPRHKITKRGQNVTFRCDPISEHNRLYWYRQTLGQGPEFLTYFQNEAQLEKSRLLSDRFSAERPKGSFSTLEIQRTEQGDSAMYLCASSLDIAYNEQFFGPGTRLTVL.

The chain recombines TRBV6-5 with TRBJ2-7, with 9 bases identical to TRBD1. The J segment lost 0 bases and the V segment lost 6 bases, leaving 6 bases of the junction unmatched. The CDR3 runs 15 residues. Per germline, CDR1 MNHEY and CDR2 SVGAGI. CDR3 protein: CASSQGQGFSYEQYV. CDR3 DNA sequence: TGTGCCAGCAGCCAAGGACAGGGGTTCTCCTACGAGCAGTACGTC.

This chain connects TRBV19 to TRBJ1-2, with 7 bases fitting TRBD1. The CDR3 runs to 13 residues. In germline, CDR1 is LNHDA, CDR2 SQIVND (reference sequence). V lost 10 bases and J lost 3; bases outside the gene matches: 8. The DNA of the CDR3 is TGTGCCACCAGGCAGCAGGGGGACTATGGCTACACCTTC. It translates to CATRQQGDYGYTF.

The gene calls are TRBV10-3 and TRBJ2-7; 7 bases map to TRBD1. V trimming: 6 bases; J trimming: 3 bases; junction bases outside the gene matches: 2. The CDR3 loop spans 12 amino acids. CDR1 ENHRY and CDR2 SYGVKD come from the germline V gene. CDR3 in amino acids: CAISRDSYEQYV. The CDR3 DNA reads TGTGCCATCAGCCGGGACAGCTACGAGCAGTACGTC.